The 5 T cell receptor beta chains below come from one sample, sequenced in a study of T cell responses to AZD1222 COVID-19 vaccine. The table came from immunoSEQ multiplex PCR; TCRdb's copy has only in-frame clones and leaves some out. In the table there are about 160,000 clones, roughly 93% of which are singletons. This specimen consisted of peripheral blood, obtained on day 0 of AZD1222 vaccination. These receptors were taken from an adult in good health.

The chain employs TRBV4-3 and TRBJ2-2; 7 bases are shared with TRBD2. CDR3 length: 16 amino acids. CDR1 is LGHNA, CDR2 YSLEER, per germline. V dropped 2 bases and J dropped 2; count of bases not matched to a gene: 5. CDR3 sequence reads: CASSQWSGANTGELFF. CDR3 bases: TGCGCCAGCAGCCAATGGAGCGGGGCCAACACCGGGGAGCTGTTTTTT.

About this clone itself: Other DNA sequences within the sample encode an identical CDR3. V gene TRBV10-3 combines with J gene TRBJ1-2; D might be TRBD1 (6 bases). This CDR3 has 14 amino acids. V was clipped by 0 bases and J by 4 bases, with 9 bases between them. CDR1 ENHRY and CDR2 SYGVKD come from the germline V gene. The CDR3 nucleotides read TGTGCCATCAGTGAGTCCGGACAGAGCTATGGCTACACCTTC. It codes for CAISESGQSYGYTF.

V usage is TRBV18 and J usage is TRBJ1-3; the D gene is possibly TRBD1 (5 bases). V was trimmed by 2 bases and J by 7 bases, leaving 15 bases between them. This CDR3 is built from 15 residues. Looked up from germline, CDR1 is KGHSH and CDR2 is LQKENI. The CDR3 DNA is TGTGCCAGCTCACCAAGGGAAGGGGTTCGGAACACCATATATTTT. This codes for CASSPREGVRNTIYF.

This clone was seen only once. V is TRBV18 and J is TRBJ1-6, with 11 bases lining up with TRBD1. Per the germline V gene, CDR1 is KGHSH and CDR2 is LQKENI. Trimming removed 6 bases from V and 7 bases from J; junction bases left unmatched: 5. CDR3 size: 15 residues. The CDR3 coding sequence is TGTGCCAGCTCCCCGGGGGACAGGGGGAATTCACCCCTCCACTTT. This gives the protein CASSPGDRGNSPLHF.

The chain couples TRBV13 to TRBJ2-7; 9 bases match TRBD2. V was clipped by 5 bases and J by 7 bases; unmatched bases: 12. CDR3 length equals 15 residues. The germline V gene has CDR1 PRHDT and CDR2 FYEKMQ (reference sequence). The CDR3 is CASSLEGDSGGEQYF. In DNA, the CDR3 is TGTGCCAGCAGCCTAGAGGGGGATAGCGGGGGAGAGCAGTACTTC.